These T cell receptor beta chains were read from a single sample in a study of beta chain features in type 1 diabetes. Method: immunoSEQ multiplex PCR; TCRdb's copy keeps in-frame clones and lacks some. The table shows under 20,000 clones, with 40% to 60% occurring only once. The specimen sequenced was stem cell memory CD4+ T cells from blood. All receptors come from a man aged 18 to 30 in good health. The CDR3 runs from the conserved cysteine through the conserved F or W. The D gene is left open where the match is weak. The size entry is marked missing in some rows and otherwise reads once, few, many or a size class.

J	size	V	D	DNA	CDR3
TRBJ2-7	.	TRBV19	TRBD2	TGTGCCAGTAGAATGAGCGGGAGGAACGAGCAGTACTTC	CASRMSGRNEQYF
TRBJ1-5	.	TRBV2	.	TGTGCCAGCAGGAGAGTTGGTCAGCCCCAGCATTTT	CASRRVGQPQHF
TRBJ2-3	few	TRBV7-3	.	TGTGCCAGCAGCTTGCGGGGAAGCACAGATACGCAGTATTTT	CASSLRGSTDTQYF
TRBJ2-5	.	TRBV7-2	.	TGTGCCAGCAGCAATAGAGGCCCTGGGGGAGGGGGGATCCAAGAGACCCAGTACTTC	CASSNRGPGGGGIQETQYF
TRBJ1-4	.	TRBV5-6	TRBD1	TGTGCCAGCAGCTCCACCGGGACAGGGAATAATCGCGAAAAACTGTTTTTT	CASSSTGTGNNREKLFF
TRBJ2-3	.	TRBV5-6	.	TGTGCCAGCAGCTTCTGGAGCTTGGCAGGGAGGACAGATACGCAGTATTTT	CASSFWSLAGRTDTQYF
TRBJ2-3	.	TRBV9	.	TGTGCCAGCAGCGTAGACACAGTCACAGATACGCAGTATTTT	CASSVDTVTDTQYF
TRBJ2-1	.	TRBV6-4	.	TGTGCCAGCCCGGCAGGGGAGGGCCTGAATGAGCAGTTCTTC	CASPAGEGLNEQFF
TRBJ1-1	few	TRBV28	TRBD1	TGTGCCAGCCTAAAACACTCGGACAGGGGTACTGAAGCTTTCTTT	CASLKHSDRGTEAFF
TRBJ2-2	few	TRBV7-9	TRBD2	TGTGCCAGCAGCGATACTAGCGGGGGAAACACCGGGGAGCTGTTTTTT	CASSDTSGGNTGELFF
TRBJ1-4	.	TRBV30	.	TGTGCCTGGAGTGTTCAGTATAATGAAAAACTGTTTTTT	CAWSVQYNEKLFF
TRBJ1-4	.	TRBV30	.	TGTGCCTGGAGTGCCGGGCAGGGGAGAAATGAAAAACTGTTTTTT	CAWSAGQGRNEKLFF
TRBJ1-6	.	TRBV7-9	.	TGTGCCAGCAGCTTGGGCATGTTTGGGTTTAATTCACCCCTCCACTTT	CASSLGMFGFNSPLHF
TRBJ2-5	few	TRBV13	.	TGTGCCAGCAGCTTAGATCGGGAGTCAGAGACCCAGTACTTC	CASSLDRESETQYF
TRBJ2-5	few	TRBV25-1	TRBD1	TGTGCCAGCAGTGACCGACAGGGGGCGCGTGTCCAGTACTTC	CASSDRQGARVQYF
TRBJ2-1	few	TRBV30	TRBD2	TGTGCCTGGAGTGTAGTAGCGGGGGCCTACAATGAGCAGTTCTTC	CAWSVVAGAYNEQFF
TRBJ1-5	.	TRBV7-9	TRBD1	TGTGCCAGCAGCTTGGGACAGGGGGCGCGAATCCCCAATCAGCCCCAGCATTTT	CASSLGQGARIPNQPQHF
TRBJ2-7	.	TRBV15	.	TGTGCCACCAGCAGAGATTGGGGAGGTGTCTACGAGCAGTACTTC	CATSRDWGGVYEQYF
TRBJ2-3	.	TRBV5-1	.	TGCGCCAGCAGCTCAAGGCTCGGCGGGGGCACAGATACGCAGTATTTT	CASSSRLGGGTDTQYF
TRBJ2-1	.	TRBV19	.	TGTGCCAGTAGTATCGGCCCCACAGGACAGCCGTTCTTC	CASSIGPTGQPFF
TRBJ2-1	.	TRBV2	TRBD2	TGTGCCAGCAGTGCAGGGACTAGCGGGAGGGATGAGCAGTTCTTC	CASSAGTSGRDEQFF
TRBJ2-1	few	TRBV28	TRBD1	TGTGCCACCCTTGACAGGGGGGTTTACAATGAGCAGTTCTTC	CATLDRGVYNEQFF
TRBJ1-4	few	TRBV4-3	TRBD1	TGCGCCAGCAGCCAAGATCTTACCGGGACAGCGAATGAAAAACTGTTTTTT	CASSQDLTGTANEKLFF
TRBJ2-7	few	TRBV6-6	.	TGTGCCAGCAGTTCCCAGGGATACGAGCAGTACTTC	CASSSQGYEQYF
TRBJ2-1	.	TRBV7-9	.	TGTGCCAGCAGCCTGACCCTGGGGGGCTACAATGAGCAGTTCTTC	CASSLTLGGYNEQFF
TRBJ2-7	once	TRBV7-2	TRBD2	TGTGCCAGCAGCTTACTCTACCTGACTAGCGGGAGGCCTCCCTACGAGCAGTACTTC	CASSLLYLTSGRPPYEQYF
TRBJ2-1	few	TRBV7-2	.	TGTGCCAGCAGCCAGGACAGACAAAACAATGAGCAGTTCTTC	CASSQDRQNNEQFF
TRBJ2-2	few	TRBV11-2	TRBD1	TGTGCCAGCAGCTCCGGGACAGCCCCCGGGGAGCTGTTTTTT	CASSSGTAPGELFF
TRBJ2-5	.	TRBV6-5	TRBD2	TGTGCCAGTCGACTAGCGGGAGTAGAGACCCAGTACTTC	CASRLAGVETQYF
TRBJ1-4	few	TRBV15	TRBD1	TGTGCCACCAGCAGAGGTGGGACAGGGTATTCTAATGAAAAACTGTTTTTT	CATSRGGTGYSNEKLFF
TRBJ2-1	.	TRBV7-9	.	TGTGCCAGCCGTAACGTTAAATGGGGCACCCGATCCTACAATGAGCAGTTCTTC	CASRNVKWGTRSYNEQFF
TRBJ1-4	.	TRBV18	.	TGTGCCAGCTCTACCCTCATGCGGAATGAAAAACTGTTTTTT	CASSTLMRNEKLFF
TRBJ1-2	.	TRBV21-1	.	TGTGCCAGCAGCACAAGACAGGGGACCTCCTATGGCTACACCTTC	CASSTRQGTSYGYTF
TRBJ1-2	once	TRBV7-9	.	TGTGCCAGCAGCTCTCAGGGGACGTACGGCTACACCTTC	CASSSQGTYGYTF
TRBJ2-3	.	TRBV11-2	.	TGTGCCAGCAGCTTAGACGGGGTTAGCACAGATACGCAGTATTTT	CASSLDGVSTDTQYF
TRBJ2-7	once	TRBV2	TRBD2	TGTGCCAGCGACACGGGACTAGCGTCATACGAGCAGTACTTC	CASDTGLASYEQYF
TRBJ1-4	.	TRBV11-2	.	TGTGCCAGCAGCTTGAGGACTGCTGATGAAAAACTGTTTTTT	CASSLRTADEKLFF
TRBJ2-7	.	TRBV30	.	TGTGCCTGGAGTGTTGGAGCCTCCGTCTACGAGCAGTACTTC	CAWSVGASVYEQYF
TRBJ2-1	.	TRBV5-4	.	TGTGCCAGCAGCTCCGGGACTCCCGAGAGTTCCTACAATGAGCAGTTCTTC	CASSSGTPESSYNEQFF
TRBJ2-1	few	TRBV18	.	TGTGCCAGCTCACCGGTTAATACGGGGAATGAGCAGTTCTTC	CASSPVNTGNEQFF
TRBJ1-1	.	TRBV7-6	TRBD1	TGTGCCAGCAGCTTAGTCGCAGGGGGTAGCACTGAAGCTTTCTTT	CASSLVAGGSTEAFF
TRBJ1-5	.	TRBV9	.	TGTGCCAGCAACCTCGGGGAGGGGGATCAGCCCCAGCATTTT	CASNLGEGDQPQHF
TRBJ2-3	.	TRBV7-2	TRBD2	TGTGCCAGCAGGCAAATCCTAGCGGTGCCAGATACGCAGTATTTT	CASRQILAVPDTQYF
TRBJ2-5	.	TRBV19	.	TGTGCCAGTAGTATAGCCTTGACTACCCAAGAGACCCAGTACTTC	CASSIALTTQETQYF
TRBJ1-2	.	TRBV30	TRBD1	TGTGCCTGGAGCCTGGGACAGGGCAATCACACCTTC	CAWSLGQGNHTF
TRBJ1-5	few	TRBV7-2	.	TGTGCCAGCAGCTTAGCTATTCTCGGGGAGCCCCAGCATTTT	CASSLAILGEPQHF
TRBJ2-3	once	TRBV27	.	TGTGCCAGCAGTTTTTCTGGAGGGGGCTGGCGAACAGATACGCAGTATTTT	CASSFSGGGWRTDTQYF
TRBJ2-7	.	TRBV2	TRBD1	TGTGCCAGCAGGACCGGGACAGGGATCTCCTACGAGCAGTACTTC	CASRTGTGISYEQYF
TRBJ2-5	medium-sized	TRBV18	TRBD2	TGTGCCAGCTCACAGGGACTAGCTGACGAGACCCAGTACTTC	CASSQGLADETQYF
TRBJ1-2	few	TRBV27	TRBD1	TGTGCCAGCAGCAGACAGGGGGCTAACTATGGCTACACCTTC	CASSRQGANYGYTF